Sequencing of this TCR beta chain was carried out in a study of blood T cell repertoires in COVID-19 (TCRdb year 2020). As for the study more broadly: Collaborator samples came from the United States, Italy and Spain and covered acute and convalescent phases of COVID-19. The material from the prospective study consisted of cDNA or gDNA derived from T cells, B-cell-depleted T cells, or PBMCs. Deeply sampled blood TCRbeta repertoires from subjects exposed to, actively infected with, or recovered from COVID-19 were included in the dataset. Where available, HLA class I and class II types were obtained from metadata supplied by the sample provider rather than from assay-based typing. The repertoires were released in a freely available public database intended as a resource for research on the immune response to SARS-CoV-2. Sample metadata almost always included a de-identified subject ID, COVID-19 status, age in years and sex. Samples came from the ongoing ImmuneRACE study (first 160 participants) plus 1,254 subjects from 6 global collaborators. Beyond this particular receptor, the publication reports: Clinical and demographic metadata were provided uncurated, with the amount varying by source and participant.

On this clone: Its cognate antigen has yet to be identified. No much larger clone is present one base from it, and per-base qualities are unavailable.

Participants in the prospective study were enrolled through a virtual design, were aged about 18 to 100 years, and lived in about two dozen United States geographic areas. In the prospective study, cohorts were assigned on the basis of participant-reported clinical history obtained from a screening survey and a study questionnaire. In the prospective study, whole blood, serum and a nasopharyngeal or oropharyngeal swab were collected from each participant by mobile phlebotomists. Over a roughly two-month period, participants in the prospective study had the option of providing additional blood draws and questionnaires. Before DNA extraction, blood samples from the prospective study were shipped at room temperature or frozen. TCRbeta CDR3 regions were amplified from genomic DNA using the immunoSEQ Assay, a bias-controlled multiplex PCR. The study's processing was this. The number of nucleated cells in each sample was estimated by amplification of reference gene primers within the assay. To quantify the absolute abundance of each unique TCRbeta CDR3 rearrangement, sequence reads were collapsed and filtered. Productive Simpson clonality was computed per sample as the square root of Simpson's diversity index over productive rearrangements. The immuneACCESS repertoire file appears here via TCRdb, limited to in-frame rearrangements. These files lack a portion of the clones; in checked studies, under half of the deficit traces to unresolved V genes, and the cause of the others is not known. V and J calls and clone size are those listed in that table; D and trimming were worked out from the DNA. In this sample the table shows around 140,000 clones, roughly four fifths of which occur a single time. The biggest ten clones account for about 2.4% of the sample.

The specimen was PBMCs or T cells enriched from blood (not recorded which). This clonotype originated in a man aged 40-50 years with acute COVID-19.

The CDR3 protein is CASRLQDNYGYTF. The sequence in DNA is TGTGCCAGCAGATTACAGGATAACTATGGCTACACCTTC. This chain is built from TRBV12-3 or TRBV12-4 and TRBJ1-2; perhaps TRBD1 is the D gene, with 5 bases matching. Trimming takes 6 bases from V and 1 base from J, and the germline ends sit 9 bases apart. The CDR3 measures 13 amino acids from cysteine to phenylalanine. CDR3 DNA is the only sequence kept; it has 39 bases, read in frame from the first base.